One and the same sample provided the 8 T cell receptor beta chains below, sequenced in a study of CD8 T cells in ankylosing spondylitis. Study findings and constraints: Blood of patients with ankylosing spondylitis appeared to be characterized by a TCR beta motif of several highly homologous variants.

A single record per CDR3 protein comes from TCRdb applying MiXCR to the 5' RACE reads. The repertoire holds a few hundred thousand distinct CDR3 sequences, with about 18% as singletons. These TCRs' antigens remain unknown. The sample consisted of blood, either unsorted or a sorted T cell fraction (not recorded which). These receptors were obtained from a male donor with ankylosing spondylitis.

This clonotype appeared a few times. The chain employs TRBV11-1 and TRBJ2-7; tentative D call: TRBD2 (6 bases). V dropped 4 bases and J dropped 0 bases, with 22 bases sitting between them. This CDR3 spans 18 amino acids. CDR1 is SGHAT, CDR2 FQDESV, per germline (reference sequence). CDR3 sequence (DNA): TGTGCCAGCAGCTCAAGGTGGGGGGACGAACGCAGCTCCTACGAGCAGTACTTC. As protein: CASSSRWGDERSSYEQYF.

This chain joins TRBV6-2 or TRBV6-3 and TRBJ2-1, with 9 bases fitting TRBD1. The CDR3 contains 16 residues. Germline V gene data show CDR1 as MNHEY and CDR2 as SVGEGT. V lost 5 bases and J lost 8; bases outside the gene matches: 13. CDR3 sequence reads: CASSLPRDRETDEQFF. CDR3 coding DNA: TGTGCCAGCAGTCTTCCGAGGGACAGGGAGACTGATGAGCAGTTCTTC.

This clonotype was detected only a few times. The chain couples TRBV3-1 to TRBJ1-2; maybe TRBD1 (5 bases). CDR1 and CDR2 from the germline V gene are LGHDT and YNNKEL (reference sequence). CDR3 length: 15 residues. Trimming left V 5 bases short and J 0 bases short, with 13 bases between. The DNA of the CDR3 is TGTGCCAGCAGCTTCCGGACACCCGCTAACTATGGCTACACCTTC. Translation: CASSFRTPANYGYTF.

This clonotype was counted between two and nine times. The genes are TRBV7-9 and TRBJ1-1; D unclear. The germline V gene has CDR1 SEHNR and CDR2 FQNEAQ (reference sequence). V gave up 4 bases and J gave up 1 base, with 4 bases separating them. The CDR3 is 12 amino acids. The CDR3 region is CASSWTNTEAFF. The CDR3 DNA sequence: TGTGCCAGCAGCTGGACGAACACTGAAGCTTTCTTT.

This clonotype appeared a few times. The rearrangement joins TRBV9 to TRBJ2-1; no reliable D call. This CDR3 spans 18 amino acids. The germline CDR1 and CDR2 sequences are SGDLS and YYNGEE. V was clipped by 4 bases and J by 0 bases, with 20 bases between them. Here the CDR3 DNA reads TGTGCCAGCAGCCACCCCTCGGTTGACGTTAGCTCCTACAATGAGCAGTTCTTC. Protein product: CASSHPSVDVSSYNEQFF.

This clonotype has a handful of counts. V usage is TRBV7-9 and J usage is TRBJ2-1; D is possibly TRBD2 (6 bases). V lost 8 bases to trimming and J lost 7 bases, with 15 bases between them. CDR3 length equals 13 residues. Germline V CDR1 and CDR2: SEHNR, FQNEAQ (reference sequence). The CDR3 DNA reads TGTGCCAGCGTACGGGAGCCGGCTAATGAGCAGTTCTTC. This codes for CASVREPANEQFF.

The rearrangement uses TRBV4-3 and TRBJ2-3; D gene uncertain. Germline CDR1 LGHNA, CDR2 YSLEER. The V gene lost 0 bases and the J gene lost 0 bases, with 13 bases spanning the gap. The CDR3 length is 17 residues. CDR3 residues: CASSQDLGFGSTDTQYF. Written as DNA, the CDR3 is TGCGCCAGCAGCCAAGATTTGGGCTTCGGCAGCACAGATACGCAGTATTTT.

At least ten counts were recorded for this clonotype. The gene calls are TRBV12-3 or TRBV12-4 and TRBJ2-7, with D possibly being TRBD1 or TRBD2 (5 bases each). V lost 4 bases, J lost 2 bases, and 12 bases lay in between. The CDR3 runs to 14 residues. This CDR3 reads CASSSPSGPYEQYF. The DNA of the CDR3 is TGTGCCAGCAGTTCCCCGTCGGGACCCTACGAGCAGTACTTC.